Listed below are T cell receptor beta chains from one sample, sequenced in a study of regulatory T cells in long-lasting Graves disease. Via MiXCR, TCRdb re-called the multiplex PCR reads, giving one row per CDR3 protein. The sample lists 450,000 to 650,000 distinct CDR3 sequences, around 15% occurring once. The sample was also linked to a second study, of T cells in Graves' hyperthyroidism and ophthalmopathy.

The sample was peripheral blood mononuclear cells (PBMCs), taken at new diagnosis, from a patient treated with antithyroid drugs. The receptors were sampled from a woman in her forties or fifties with Graves disease. Each CDR3 is given with its conserved first and last residue. The D gene is left open where the match is weak. Size is stated for part of the rows, as once, few or many counts, or as a class when the clone is expanded.

V gene,J gene,D gene,clone size,CDR3 protein,CDR3 DNA
TRBV18,TRBJ2-4,-,-,CASSPPGEVKNIQYF,TGTGCCAGCTCACCCCCGGGCGAGGTCAAAAACATTCAGTACTTC
TRBV4-1,TRBJ2-7,-,-,CASSQVHMEEYEQYF,TGCGCCAGCAGCCAAGTCCACATGGAGGAATACGAGCAGTACTTC
TRBV28,TRBJ2-1,-,many,CASTLSPSYNEQFF,TGTGCCAGCACCCTTTCCCCCTCCTACAATGAACAGTTCTTC
TRBV19,TRBJ1-2,-,-,CASSIARDRGYTF,TGTGCCAGTAGTATAGCGAGGGACCGTGGCTACACCTTC
TRBV30,TRBJ1-1,-,many,CAWSGGQNTEAFF,TGTGCCTGGAGTGGGGGACAGAACACTGAAGCTTTCTTT
TRBV18,TRBJ1-2,-,many,CASTPGTDNYGYTF,TGTGCCAGCACCCCCGGGACGGATAACTATGGCTACACCTTC
TRBV10-3,TRBJ1-5,-,many,CAISEEGAQPQHF,TGTGCCATCAGTGAAGAAGGGGCTCAGCCCCAGCATTTT
TRBV9,TRBJ2-1,TRBD2,few,CASSPRTSGGAGSYNEQFF,TGTGCCAGCAGCCCCCGGACTAGCGGGGGGGCCGGGTCCTACAATGAGCAGTTCTTC
TRBV5-5,TRBJ1-6,-,few,CASSLVETRTSPLHF,TGTGCCAGCAGCTTGGTTGAGACACGGACCTCACCCCTCCACTTT
TRBV28,TRBJ2-5,TRBD2,-,CASSIPGTSGSRQTQYF,TGTGCCAGCAGTATTCCCGGGACTAGCGGGAGTCGGCAGACCCAGTACTTC
TRBV6-2/TRBV6-3,TRBJ2-3,TRBD2,once,CASSFVRGARDTQYF,TGTGCCAGCAGTTTTGTGCGGGGGGCCAGAGATACGCAGTATTTT
TRBV5-6,TRBJ2-5,TRBD2,few,CASSTPRDYETQYF,TGTGCCAGCAGCACTCCTAGGGACTATGAGACCCAGTACTTC
TRBV5-1,TRBJ2-5,-,many,CASSYGLLEETQYF,TGCGCCAGCAGCTATGGACTATTAGAAGAGACCCAGTACTTC